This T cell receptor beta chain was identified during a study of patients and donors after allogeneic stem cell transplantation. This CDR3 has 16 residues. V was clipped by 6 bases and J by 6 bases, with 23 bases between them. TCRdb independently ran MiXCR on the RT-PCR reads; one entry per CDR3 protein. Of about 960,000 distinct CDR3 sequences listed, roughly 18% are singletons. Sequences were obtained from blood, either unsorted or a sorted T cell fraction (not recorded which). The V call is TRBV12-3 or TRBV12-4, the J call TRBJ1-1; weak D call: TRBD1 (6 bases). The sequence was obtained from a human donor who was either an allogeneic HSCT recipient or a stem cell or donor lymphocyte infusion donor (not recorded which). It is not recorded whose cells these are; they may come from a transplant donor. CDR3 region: CASRGGLRGIGAEAFF. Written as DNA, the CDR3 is TGTGCCAGCAGGGGGGGGCTTCGAGGGATTGGAGCTGAAGCTTTCTTT.